This T cell receptor (beta chain) was recorded in a study of technical replicates of blood from a handful of donors. Here immunoSEQ multiplex PCR was the method, and the copy in TCRdb shows in-frame clones only, minus some. This table holds 79,000 or so clones, 85% to 95% found once. The CDR3 has 14 residues. CDR1 and CDR2 (germline): LNHDA, SQIVND (reference sequence). V lost 5 bases and J 8 bases, leaving 18 bases between the germline ends. V and J are TRBV19 and TRBJ1-1; D possibly corresponds to TRBD1 (5 bases). Sequences were obtained from T cells isolated from PBMCs. This TCR was sampled from a human donor in good health. Here the CDR3 reads CASSDFGGGSEAFF. CDR3 DNA sequence: TGTGCCAGTAGTGACTTCGGGGGGGGGAGCGAAGCTTTCTTT.